The 10 T cell receptor beta chains below come from one sample, sequenced in a study of T cells after posttransplantation cyclophosphamide. This table comes from immunoSEQ multiplex PCR, and its TCRdb copy is limited to in-frame clones, with some not included. The sample was found to contain about 37,000 clones, and every one recurs. Sequenced input: PBMCs. The receptors derive from a man between 25 and 39 years old in good health and a related stem cell transplant donor.

This clone has a count of ten or more. CDR3 amino acids: CASSQGIGHGANVLTF. CDR3 nucleotides: TGCGCCAGCAGCCAAGGGATAGGGCATGGGGCCAACGTCCTGACTTTC. V gene TRBV4-3 combines with J gene TRBJ2-6; D ambiguous. CDR3 size: 16 residues. Per germline, CDR1 LGHNA and CDR2 YSLEER. The ends were cut back, 1 base at V and 3 bases at J, with 10 bases in the middle.

V usage is TRBV5-1 and J usage is TRBJ2-7, with TRBD1 identical over 9 bases. Germline loops: CDR1 SGHRS, CDR2 YFSETQ. This CDR3 contains 16 residues. V gave up 2 bases and J gave up 3 bases; unmatched junction bases: 9. The DNA of the CDR3 is TGCGCCAGCAGCTTCACCGGGACAGGGTCTTTCTACGAGCAGTACTTC. Its protein product is CASSFTGTGSFYEQYF.

This clone was recorded many times. This chain connects TRBV18 to TRBJ1-2; TRBD1 matches 9 bases. Germline-derived CDR1 and CDR2 are KGHSH and LQKENI. Trimming removed 4 bases from V and 6 bases from J; junction bases left unmatched: 9. The CDR3 is 15 amino acids. Here the CDR3 DNA reads TGTGCCAGCTCACGCCGACAGGGGGATCGGGATGGCTACACCTTC. The encoded protein is CASSRRQGDRDGYTF.

Many counts were recorded for this clone. The rearrangement joins TRBV7-6 to TRBJ2-1; 7 nucleotides line up with TRBD1. The CDR3 totals 14 residues. Looked up from germline, CDR1 is SGHVS and CDR2 is FNYEAQ. V shed 4 bases, J shed 7 bases, and the junction held 7 bases outside the gene matches. Here the CDR3 reads CASSSPGQPNEQFF. The CDR3 coding sequence is TGTGCCAGCAGCTCACCGGGACAGCCTAATGAGCAGTTCTTC.

This rearrangement joins TRBV29-1 to TRBJ1-1, with TRBD1 as a possible D gene (5 bases). The germline V and J ends were trimmed by 8 bases and 0 bases, with 19 bases remaining between them. Germline V CDR1 and CDR2: SQVTM, ANQGSEA. This CDR3 is 15 amino acids long. CDR3 sequence reads: CSFKQAQALNTEAFF. CDR3 in DNA: TGCAGCTTTAAACAGGCACAGGCTTTGAACACTGAAGCTTTCTTT.

Many counts were recorded for this clone. V gene TRBV5-1 combines with J gene TRBJ2-3; 7 bases map to TRBD1. With V trimmed by 5 bases and J by 0 bases, 3 bases remained unmatched. The CDR3 is made up of 14 amino acids. CDR1 is SGHRS and CDR2 is YFSETQ in the germline V gene. The CDR3 nucleotides are TGCGCCAGCAGGCGGACAGGCAGCACAGATACGCAGTATTTT. Protein product: CASRRTGSTDTQYF.

The chain employs TRBV5-1 and TRBJ2-7, with 8 bases that match TRBD1. V lost 4 bases, J lost 2 bases, and 8 bases stayed unmatched. This CDR3 has 15 residues. Germline V gene sequence: CDR1 SGHRS, CDR2 YFSETQ. The CDR3 reads CASSPAGTGAYEQYF. CDR3 bases: TGCGCCAGCAGCCCCGCCGGGACAGGCGCCTACGAGCAGTACTTC.

This clone was seen many times. This chain joins TRBV19 and TRBJ1-2, with D tentatively TRBD1 (6 bases). The CDR3 consists of 12 residues. Trimming took off 6 bases at V and 2 bases at J, with 7 bases between the two ends. The germline CDR1 and CDR2 sequences are LNHDA and SQIVND (reference sequence). CDR3 in amino acids: CASRTGNYGYTF. The CDR3 nucleotides are TGTGCCAGTAGGACAGGAAACTATGGCTACACCTTC.

Ten or more counts support this clone. The gene calls are TRBV5-4 and TRBJ2-7; 12 bases are shared with TRBD2. Trimming took 3 bases from V and 7 from J; bases not matched to a gene: 5. Germline V gene lookup returns CDR1 SGHNT and CDR2 YYREEE (reference sequence). This CDR3 is 14 amino acids long. CDR3 DNA sequence: TGTGCCAGCAGCTCCTTCGGGACTAGCGGGGAGCAGTACTTC. Its translation is CASSSFGTSGEQYF. Drawing the rest from reference TRBV5-4 and TRBJ2-7, the complete variable domain is ETGVTQSPTHLIKTRGQQVTLRCSSQSGHNTVSWYQQALGQGPQFIFQYYREEENGRGNFPPRFSGLQFPNYSSELNVNALELDDSALYLCASSSFGTSGEQYFGPGTRLTVT.

This clone was observed many times. CDR3 in amino acids: CASSPGQGGLNTEAFF. The CDR3 bases are TGCGCCAGCAGCCCCGGACAGGGAGGGTTGAACACTGAAGCTTTCTTT. This chain links TRBV5-1 with TRBJ1-1; 8 nucleotides agree with TRBD1. J gave up 0 bases and V 4 bases, and 8 bases lay outside the gene matches. The CDR3 has 16 residues. CDR1 is SGHRS and CDR2 is YFSETQ in the germline V gene.